This T cell receptor (beta chain) came from a study of identical twins' blood T cells. Findings and limits, study-wide: Twins shared about as many clonotypes as their cloneset sizes predicted.

TCRdb processed the 5' RACE reads anew with MiXCR; each CDR3 protein has one entry. The sample consists of roughly 380,000 distinct CDR3 sequences, 25% to 35% of them appearing once. Details on this clonotype: Its antigen remains unknown.

This CDR3 has 15 residues. The ends were cut back, 1 base at V and 4 bases at J, with 14 bases in the middle. The germline V gene encodes CDR1 SGHNT and CDR2 YENEEA. This receptor was identified in a woman aged 18-49 years in good health. The genes are TRBV11-3 and TRBJ2-7; D is ambiguous. Sequenced: PBMCs. The CDR3 is CASSLGSSSVYEQYF. Written as DNA, the CDR3 is TGTGCCAGCAGCTTAGGTTCATCCAGTGTGTACGAGCAGTACTTC.